This entry is about one T cell receptor (beta chain). The sample belongs to a study of blood T cell repertoires in COVID-19. Overall study: Whether acute or convalescent, the COVID-19 samples came from the United States, Italy and Spain. The analysed material was cDNA or gDNA that came from T cells, B-cell-depleted T cells, or PBMCs.

The CDR3 runs to 13 residues. Trimming cost V 5 bases and J 0 bases, with 5 bases left between them. Germline V gene data show CDR1 as KGHSH and CDR2 as LQKENI. Authors' analysis steps: Amplification of reference gene primers was used by the study to estimate nucleated cell counts. Using immunoSEQ multiplex PCR, the repertoire was profiled, and TCRdb retains in-frame clones only, with some absent. That table gives V, J and clone size, and the DNA gave D and trimming. The sample lists approximately 220,000 clones, just under 90% occurring once. The TCR originated in a man aged 55 to 70 who had recovered from COVID-19. The genes are TRBV18 and TRBJ1-5; D is undetermined. Sequenced input: peripheral blood. The CDR3 reads CASSTYSNQPQHF. The CDR3 DNA follows: TGTGCCAGCTCAACTTATAGCAATCAGCCCCAGCATTTT.